A selection of T cell receptor beta chains follows, all from one sample in a study of shared clonotypes between healthy human individuals. TCRdb's copy holds only in-frame clones and misses some; the assay was immunoSEQ multiplex PCR. The sample shows about 1 million clones, 75% to 85% of them seen only once. The sequenced material came from memory CD4+ T cells from PBMCs. The receptors stem from a young man in good health. Some clones in this sample may be carry-over from other donors' samples. Each CDR3 is given with its conserved first and last residue. The order of the fields is D gene, J gene, V gene, clone size, CDR3 protein, CDR3 DNA. The D gene is left open where the match is weak. The size of a clone is reported for some rows only, either as once, few or many, or as a class for expanded clones.

>.|TRBJ2-7|TRBV27|.
CASRLSPGEQYF
TGTGCCAGCAGACTTAGTCCCGGCGAGCAGTACTTC
>.|TRBJ1-1|TRBV28|.
CASSLRRGRMSANTEAFF
TGTGCCAGCAGTTTAAGGCGGGGGAGGATGTCGGCGAACACTGAAGCTTTCTTT
>TRBD1|TRBJ1-2|TRBV19|few
CASTGRGGYGYTF
TGTGCCAGTACTGGCAGGGGGGGCTATGGCTACACCTTC
>.|TRBJ1-2|TRBV28|.
CASSLLGRANYGYTF
TGTGCCAGCAGTTTACTGGGCAGGGCGAACTATGGCTACACCTTC
>.|TRBJ1-1|TRBV6-5|.
CASSRNRARDTEAFF
TGTGCCAGCAGTCGAAACAGGGCGAGAGACACTGAAGCTTTCTTT
>.|TRBJ2-3|TRBV7-8|few
CASSLDGGTQYF
TGTGCCAGCAGCTTAGACGGGGGAACGCAGTATTTT
>TRBD2|TRBJ2-5|TRBV29-1|.
CSVMDGGETQYF
TGCAGCGTCATGGACGGGGGGGAGACCCAGTACTTC
>TRBD2|TRBJ2-7|TRBV10-3|.
CAIRGLAGAYEQYF
TGTGCCATCAGGGGACTAGCGGGTGCCTACGAGCAGTACTTC
>.|TRBJ2-2|TRBV19|.
CASSIDRVGVTTGELFF
TGTGCCAGTAGTATAGATCGGGTGGGAGTTACCACCGGGGAGCTGTTTTTT
>.|TRBJ2-7|TRBV18|.
CASSRTTDRSYEQYF
TGTGCCAGCTCTCGTACCACAGACAGATCCTACGAGCAGTACTTC
>.|TRBJ1-2|TRBV5-1|.
CASSLASALTGGYTF
TGCGCCAGCAGCTTGGCCAGCGCATTAACGGGAGGCTACACCTTC
>TRBD1|TRBJ2-6|TRBV7-8|.
CASSLWQGVSEGANVLTF
TGTGCCAGCAGCTTATGGCAGGGGGTTTCAGAGGGGGCCAACGTCCTGACTTTC
>TRBD1|TRBJ1-5|TRBV4-1|.
CASSPGGGSNQPQHF
TGCGCCAGCAGCCCAGGGGGTGGTAGCAATCAGCCCCAGCATTTT
>TRBD1|TRBJ2-5|TRBV5-6|.
CASSNTGTGVETQYF
TGTGCCAGCAGCAATACCGGGACAGGGGTAGAGACCCAGTACTTC
>.|TRBJ2-1|TRBV4-2|.
CASSQDLPATGRTYNEQFF
TGTGCCAGCAGCCAAGATCTTCCTGCGACGGGCCGGACCTACAATGAGCAGTTCTTC
>TRBD2|TRBJ2-3|TRBV28|many
CASSLLGRGSGRALDTQYF
TGTGCCAGCAGTTTATTAGGAAGGGGTAGCGGGAGGGCCCTCGATACGCAGTATTTT
>TRBD1|TRBJ2-2|TRBV5-4|few
CASSLGAQGANTGELFF
TGTGCCAGCAGCTTGGGTGCGCAGGGGGCGAACACCGGGGAGCTGTTTTTT
>.|TRBJ2-7|TRBV4-2|.
CASSPRRSVEGEQYF
TGTGCCAGCAGCCCTCGTAGGAGCGTAGAGGGCGAGCAGTACTTC
>.|TRBJ2-5|TRBV14|.
CASSQVSRRETQYF
TGTGCCAGCAGCCAAGTCAGTCGGCGAGAGACCCAGTACTTC
>TRBD2|TRBJ2-3|TRBV7-2|.
CASSALAGWADTQYF
TGTGCCAGCAGCGCCCTAGCGGGATGGGCAGATACGCAGTATTTT
>.|TRBJ2-5|TRBV14|.
CASSHGTRREETQYF
TGTGCCAGCAGCCATGGCACAAGAAGGGAAGAGACCCAGTACTTC
>.|TRBJ1-5|TRBV4-1|.
CASSRLTKWPQHF
TGCGCCAGCAGCCGCCTTACGAAGTGGCCCCAGCATTTT
>TRBD1|TRBJ1-5|TRBV6-4|.
CASTAAGTATSNQPQHF
TGTGCCAGCACCGCGGCCGGGACAGCGACCTCAAATCAGCCCCAGCATTTT
>TRBD1|TRBJ1-1|TRBV27|few
CASRGGRSTEAFF
TGTGCCAGCAGAGGGGGCCGGAGCACTGAAGCTTTCTTT
>TRBD1|TRBJ1-4|TRBV27|few
CASGLSDRSFEKLFF
TGTGCCAGCGGTCTCTCGGACAGGAGTTTTGAAAAACTGTTTTTT
>.|TRBJ1-3|TRBV2|.
CASSPPGGNTIYF
TGTGCCAGCAGTCCCCCGGGAGGAAACACCATATATTTT
>.|TRBJ2-1|TRBV5-6|.
CASSLEGNEQFF
TGTGCCAGCAGCTTGGAAGGGAATGAGCAGTTCTTC
>.|TRBJ1-4|TRBV5-1|.
CASSWLGDEKLFF
TGCGCCAGCAGTTGGTTGGGGGATGAAAAACTGTTTTTT